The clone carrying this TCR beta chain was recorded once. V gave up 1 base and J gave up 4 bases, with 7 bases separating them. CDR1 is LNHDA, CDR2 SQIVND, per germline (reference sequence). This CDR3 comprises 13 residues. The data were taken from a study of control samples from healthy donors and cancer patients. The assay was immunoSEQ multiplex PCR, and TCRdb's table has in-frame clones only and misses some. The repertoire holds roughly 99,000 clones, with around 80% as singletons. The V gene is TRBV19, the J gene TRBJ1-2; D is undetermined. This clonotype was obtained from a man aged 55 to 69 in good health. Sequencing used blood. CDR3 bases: TGTGCCAGTAGTATAGCTGATGGCTATGGCTACACCTTC. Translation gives CASSIADGYGYTF.